This T cell receptor (beta chain) stems from a study of cytomegalovirus exposure and HLA in healthy donors. Primers: 60 Vbeta forward and 13 Jbeta reverse. Clones were sequenced by immunoSEQ multiplex PCR, and TCRdb holds only the in-frame ones, with some missing. The profile shows under 200,000 clones, less than 85% of them singletons. Regarding the study as a whole: A missense DCLRE1C variant was associated with V- and J-gene trimming of TCR beta chains in a later analysis, and an independent cohort replicated the association. CMV serostatus was the only immune exposure information that was available. Some public TCRs appeared in many individuals, while most sequences were rare.

With 3 bases clipped from V and 6 bases from J, the junction kept 8 bases outside the gene matches. Germline V gene data show CDR1 as MNHEY and CDR2 as SMNVEV (reference sequence). The CDR3 runs 16 residues. With regard to this clone: Its antigen is unknown.

The J gene is TRBJ2-2, the V gene TRBV27, with 9 nucleotides matching TRBD1. The source is a man aged 40-50 years in good health and CMV-seronegative. Sequences were obtained from PBMCs. The CDR3 loop reads CASSFIGTGNAGELFF. The CDR3 DNA is TGTGCCAGCAGTTTCATCGGGACAGGGAATGCCGGGGAGCTGTTTTTT.